This T cell receptor beta chain was sequenced for a study of response to subunit inactivated influenza vaccine (dated by TCRdb to between 2018 and 2020). Describing the broader study: The study used deep quantitative T cell receptor repertoire profiling to track responses to a trivalent subunit inactivated influenza vaccine. General study outcomes and caveats: According to the authors, only a limited number of new T cells may be recruited by each seasonal influenza vaccination.

Library prep was done by RT-PCR. The sample was run on an Illumina HiSeq 2500. TCRdb's own reprocessing of the public reads used fastp at Q25 and MiXCR and kept productive beta chains. Rows matching on CDR3 protein sequence are summarized as one entry with the most common DNA and genes. The sample records 500,000 to 750,000 distinct CDR3 sequences, about 14% of which are singletons. The top ten clones comprise over 8.5% of the sample. This clonotype was seen ten or more times. Its antigen has not been determined. Per-base quality was not reported, and no clone a single base away is much larger than it. V is cut by 2 bases and J by 0 bases, and the space between the germline ends is 8 bases. The germline V gene sets CDR1 to MNHEY and CDR2 to SVGAGI. Measured from the cysteine to the phenylalanine, the CDR3 is 14 residues long. Only the CDR3 portion is preserved as DNA: 42 bases, with reading frame beginning at the first base.

This TCR was sampled from a middle-aged man who received an inactivated influenza vaccine. Donor details come from another sample of the same person, matched by shared clones. Source: PBMCs from blood, taken 11 to 12 days after vaccination. Rearrangement joined TRBV6-5 to TRBJ2-7; TRBD1 is perhaps the D gene, given 5 matching bases. The nucleotides are TGTGCCAGCAGTTACAGGGGTAGCTCCTACGAGCAGTACTTC. This sequence encodes CASSYRGSSYEQYF.